The source of this T cell receptor beta chain is a study of regulatory T cells in long-lasting Graves disease. Libraries of TCR beta came from iRepertoire HTBI primers plus Arm-PCR of CDR3 regions. Via MiXCR, TCRdb re-called the multiplex PCR reads, giving one row per CDR3 protein. The sample lists about 560,000 distinct CDR3 sequences, around 16% occurring once. This sample's time point: newly diagnosed GD, antithyroid drugs for less than 3 months. The TCR library was prepared using RNA isolated from PBMCs. Trimming took 3 bases from V and 6 from J, leaving 12 bases between them. Germline V gives CDR1 SGHAT, CDR2 FQNNGV. This CDR3 has 13 amino acids. Many counts were recorded for this clonotype. This same sample was also taken into another study, of T cells in Graves' hyperthyroidism and ophthalmopathy.

The clonotype was recovered from a man between 18 and 29 years old with Graves disease. The sequences come from peripheral blood mononuclear cells (PBMCs), collected at new diagnosis, from a patient treated with antithyroid drugs. The chain uses TRBV11-2 and TRBJ2-7; D unresolved. The CDR3 spells CASSLGRASEQYF. The CDR3 nucleotides read TGTGCCAGCAGCTTGGGTAGAGCTAGCGAGCAGTACTTC.